This T cell receptor beta chain came from a study of blood T cell repertoires in COVID-19. Overall study context: COVID-19 samples from acute and convalescent phases originated in the United States, Italy and Spain. PBMCs, B-cell-depleted T cells, or T cells were the source of the cDNA or gDNA that made up the material.

Germline-derived CDR1 and CDR2 are SEHNR and FQNEAQ (reference sequence). This CDR3 spans 17 amino acids. Trimming at V came to 1 base and at J to 0 bases, leaving 3 bases not matched to a gene. Methods used by the authors: Amplified reference gene primers provided the basis for estimating nucleated cell counts. The table came from immunoSEQ multiplex PCR; TCRdb's copy has only in-frame clones and leaves some out. The V and J calls and the clone size are those of that table, but D and trimming were determined from the DNA. The data contain around 300,000 clones, just over 85% of them seen just once; the ten biggest clones take up around 2.9%.

The TCR sequence derives from a woman in her thirties with active or convalescent COVID-19. The sample was peripheral blood. The genes are TRBV7-9 and TRBJ2-3; TRBD2 agrees at 11 bases. The CDR3 loop is CASSLGLAGPSTDTQYF. CDR3 nucleotides: TGTGCCAGCAGCTTAGGACTAGCGGGACCAAGCACAGATACGCAGTATTTT.